This T cell receptor beta chain originates from a study of T cells after yellow fever vaccination. General observations from the study: Booster sampling recovered most clones from primary vaccination (under 98% CD4, over 75% CD8). Just a small share of clonotypes turned up in the CD4 compartment as well as the CD8 compartment.

This clonotype was counted between two and nine times. Its matching antigen is unknown. The CDR3 totals 16 residues. Germline V CDR1 and CDR2: SGDLS, YYNGEE. The J segment lost 4 bases and the V segment lost 3 bases, leaving 9 bases of the junction unmatched. 5'RACE template switching produced TCR cDNA carrying a universal primer site and UMIs. TCRdb recomputed calls from the 5' RACE reads with MiXCR, one row per CDR3 protein. The sample holds some 670,000 distinct CDR3 sequences, 9% to 15% seen once. The sequence derives from a man aged 25 to 45 who received the YFV17D yellow fever vaccine. The chain employs TRBV9 and TRBJ2-3; 9 bases align to TRBD2. Material: PBMCs, obtained on the day of the yellow fever booster vaccination. CDR3 nucleotide sequence: TGTGCCAGCAGCGCCCGACCTCTAGCGGGACCAGATACGCAGTATTTT. Its translation is CASSARPLAGPDTQYF.